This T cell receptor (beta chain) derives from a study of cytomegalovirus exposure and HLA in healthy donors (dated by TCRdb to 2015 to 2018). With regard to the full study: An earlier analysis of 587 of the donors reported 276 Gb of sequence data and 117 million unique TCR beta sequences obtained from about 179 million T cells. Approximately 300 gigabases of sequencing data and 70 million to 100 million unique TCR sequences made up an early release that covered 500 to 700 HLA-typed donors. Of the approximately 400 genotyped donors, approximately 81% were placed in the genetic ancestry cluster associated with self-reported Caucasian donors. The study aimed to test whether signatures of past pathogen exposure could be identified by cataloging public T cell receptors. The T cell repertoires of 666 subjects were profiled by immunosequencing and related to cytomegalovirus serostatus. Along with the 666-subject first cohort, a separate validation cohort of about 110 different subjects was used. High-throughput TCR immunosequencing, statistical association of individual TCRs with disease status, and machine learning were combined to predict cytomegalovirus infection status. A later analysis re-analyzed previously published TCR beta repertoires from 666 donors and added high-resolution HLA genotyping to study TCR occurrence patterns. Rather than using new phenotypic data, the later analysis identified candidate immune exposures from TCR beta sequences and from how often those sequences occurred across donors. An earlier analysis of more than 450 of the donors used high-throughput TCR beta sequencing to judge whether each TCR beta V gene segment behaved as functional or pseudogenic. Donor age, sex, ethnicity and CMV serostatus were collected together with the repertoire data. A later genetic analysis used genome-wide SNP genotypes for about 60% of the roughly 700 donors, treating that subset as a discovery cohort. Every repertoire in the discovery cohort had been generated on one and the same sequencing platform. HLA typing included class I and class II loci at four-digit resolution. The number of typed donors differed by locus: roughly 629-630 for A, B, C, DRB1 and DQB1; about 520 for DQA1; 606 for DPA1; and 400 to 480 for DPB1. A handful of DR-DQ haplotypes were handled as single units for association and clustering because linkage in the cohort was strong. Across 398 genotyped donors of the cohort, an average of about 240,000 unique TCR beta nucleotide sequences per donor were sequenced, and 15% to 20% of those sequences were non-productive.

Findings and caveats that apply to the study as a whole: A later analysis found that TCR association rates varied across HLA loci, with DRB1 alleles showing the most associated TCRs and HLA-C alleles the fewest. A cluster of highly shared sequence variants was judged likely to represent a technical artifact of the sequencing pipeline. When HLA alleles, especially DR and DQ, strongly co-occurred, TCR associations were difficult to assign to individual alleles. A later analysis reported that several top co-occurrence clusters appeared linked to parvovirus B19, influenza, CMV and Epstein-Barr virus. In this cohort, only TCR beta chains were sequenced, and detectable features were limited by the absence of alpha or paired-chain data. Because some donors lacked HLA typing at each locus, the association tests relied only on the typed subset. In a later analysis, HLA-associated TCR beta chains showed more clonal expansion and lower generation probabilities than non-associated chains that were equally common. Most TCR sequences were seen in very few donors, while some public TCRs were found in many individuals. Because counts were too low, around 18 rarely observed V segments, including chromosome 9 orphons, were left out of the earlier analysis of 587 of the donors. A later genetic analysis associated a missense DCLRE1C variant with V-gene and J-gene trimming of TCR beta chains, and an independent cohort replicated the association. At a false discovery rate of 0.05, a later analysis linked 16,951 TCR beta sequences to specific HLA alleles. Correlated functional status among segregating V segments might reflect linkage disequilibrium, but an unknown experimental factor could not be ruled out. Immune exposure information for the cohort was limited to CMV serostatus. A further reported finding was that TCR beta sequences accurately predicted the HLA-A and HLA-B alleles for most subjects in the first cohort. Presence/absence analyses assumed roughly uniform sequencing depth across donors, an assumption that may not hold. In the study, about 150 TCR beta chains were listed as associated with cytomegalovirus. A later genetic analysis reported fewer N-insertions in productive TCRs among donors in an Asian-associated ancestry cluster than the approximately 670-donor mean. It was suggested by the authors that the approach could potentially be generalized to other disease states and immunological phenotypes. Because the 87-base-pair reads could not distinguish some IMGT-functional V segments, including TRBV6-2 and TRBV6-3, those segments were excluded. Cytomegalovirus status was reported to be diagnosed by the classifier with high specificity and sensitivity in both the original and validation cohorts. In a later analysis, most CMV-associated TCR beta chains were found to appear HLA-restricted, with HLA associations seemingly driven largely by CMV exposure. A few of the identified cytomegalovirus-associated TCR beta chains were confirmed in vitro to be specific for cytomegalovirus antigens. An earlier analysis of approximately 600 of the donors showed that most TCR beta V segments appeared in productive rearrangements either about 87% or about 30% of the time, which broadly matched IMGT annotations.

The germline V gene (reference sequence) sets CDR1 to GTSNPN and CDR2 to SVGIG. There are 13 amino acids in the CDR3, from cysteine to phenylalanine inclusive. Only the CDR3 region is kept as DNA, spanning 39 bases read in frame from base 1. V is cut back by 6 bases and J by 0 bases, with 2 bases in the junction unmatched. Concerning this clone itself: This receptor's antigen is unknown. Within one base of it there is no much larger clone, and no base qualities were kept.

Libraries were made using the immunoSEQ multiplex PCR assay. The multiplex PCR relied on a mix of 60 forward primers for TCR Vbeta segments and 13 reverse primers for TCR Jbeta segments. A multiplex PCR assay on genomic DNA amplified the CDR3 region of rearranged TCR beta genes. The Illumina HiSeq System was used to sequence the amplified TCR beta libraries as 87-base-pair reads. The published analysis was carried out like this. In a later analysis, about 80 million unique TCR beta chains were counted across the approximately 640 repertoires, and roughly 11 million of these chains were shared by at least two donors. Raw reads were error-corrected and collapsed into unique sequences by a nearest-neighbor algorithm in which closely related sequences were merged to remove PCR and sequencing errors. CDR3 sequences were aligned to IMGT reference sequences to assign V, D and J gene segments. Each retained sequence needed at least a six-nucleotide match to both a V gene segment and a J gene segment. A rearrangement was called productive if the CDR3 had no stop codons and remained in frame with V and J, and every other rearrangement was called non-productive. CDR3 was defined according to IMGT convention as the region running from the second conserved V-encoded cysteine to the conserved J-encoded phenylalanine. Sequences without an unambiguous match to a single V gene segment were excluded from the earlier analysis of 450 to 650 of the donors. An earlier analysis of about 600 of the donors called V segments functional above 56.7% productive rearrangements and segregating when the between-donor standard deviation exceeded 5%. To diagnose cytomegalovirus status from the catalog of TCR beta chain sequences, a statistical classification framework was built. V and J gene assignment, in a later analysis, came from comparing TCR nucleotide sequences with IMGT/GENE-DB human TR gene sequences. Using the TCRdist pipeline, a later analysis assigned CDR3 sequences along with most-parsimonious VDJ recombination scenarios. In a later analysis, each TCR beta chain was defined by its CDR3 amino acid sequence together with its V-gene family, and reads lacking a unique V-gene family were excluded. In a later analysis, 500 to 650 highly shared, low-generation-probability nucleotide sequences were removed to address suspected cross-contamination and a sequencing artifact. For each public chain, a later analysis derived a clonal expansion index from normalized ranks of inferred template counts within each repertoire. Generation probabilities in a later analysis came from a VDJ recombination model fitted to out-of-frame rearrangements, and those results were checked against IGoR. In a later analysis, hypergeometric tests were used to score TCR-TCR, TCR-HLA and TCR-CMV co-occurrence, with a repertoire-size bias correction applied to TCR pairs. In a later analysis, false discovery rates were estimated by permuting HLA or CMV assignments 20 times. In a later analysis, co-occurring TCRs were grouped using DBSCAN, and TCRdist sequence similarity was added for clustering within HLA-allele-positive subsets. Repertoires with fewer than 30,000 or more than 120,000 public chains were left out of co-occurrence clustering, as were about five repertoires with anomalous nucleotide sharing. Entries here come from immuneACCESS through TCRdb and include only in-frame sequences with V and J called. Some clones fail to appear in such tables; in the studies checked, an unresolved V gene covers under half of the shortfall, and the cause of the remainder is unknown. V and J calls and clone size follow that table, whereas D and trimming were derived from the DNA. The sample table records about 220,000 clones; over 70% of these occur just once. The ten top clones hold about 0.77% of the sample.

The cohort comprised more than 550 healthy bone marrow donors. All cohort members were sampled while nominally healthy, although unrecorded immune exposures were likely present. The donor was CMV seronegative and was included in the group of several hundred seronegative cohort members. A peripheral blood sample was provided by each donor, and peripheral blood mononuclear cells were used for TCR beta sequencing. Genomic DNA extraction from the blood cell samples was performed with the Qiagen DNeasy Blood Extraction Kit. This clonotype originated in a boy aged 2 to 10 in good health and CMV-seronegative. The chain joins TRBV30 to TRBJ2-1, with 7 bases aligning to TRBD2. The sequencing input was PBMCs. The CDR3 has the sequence CACLADSYNEQFF. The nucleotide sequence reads TGTGCCTGTCTAGCGGACTCCTACAATGAGCAGTTCTTC.